What follows describes a single TCR beta chain. The antigen remains unidentified. Sequenced by immunoSEQ multiplex PCR; TCRdb stores in-frame clones only, minus some. There are around 84,000 clones in the sample; around four fifths occur only once, and about a sixth lies in the top ten. The data derive from a study of graft-versus-host responses after intestinal transplantation. Study-level findings and limits: Maximum circulating GvH clone levels tracked with early post-transplant HvG decreases. Individuals who had graft-donor T cell macrochimerism had allografts that showed high graft-versus-host to host-versus-graft clonal ratios.

Germline loops: CDR1 PRHDT, CDR2 FYEKMQ (reference sequence). Trimming pared 1 base from V and 4 bases from J, leaving 11 bases between. The CDR3 extends over 16 amino acids. The chain links TRBV13 to TRBJ2-6; a weak D match, TRBD2 (5 bases). Material: unstimulated CD8+ T cells sorted from spleen or lymph node cells, obtained before intestinal transplant. The receptor was isolated from a human donor who received an intestinal transplant. The CDR3 DNA follows: TGTGCCAGCAGCTTAGAGGAGGAGGCCGGGGCCAACGTCCTGACTTTC. Protein sequence: CASSLEEEAGANVLTF.